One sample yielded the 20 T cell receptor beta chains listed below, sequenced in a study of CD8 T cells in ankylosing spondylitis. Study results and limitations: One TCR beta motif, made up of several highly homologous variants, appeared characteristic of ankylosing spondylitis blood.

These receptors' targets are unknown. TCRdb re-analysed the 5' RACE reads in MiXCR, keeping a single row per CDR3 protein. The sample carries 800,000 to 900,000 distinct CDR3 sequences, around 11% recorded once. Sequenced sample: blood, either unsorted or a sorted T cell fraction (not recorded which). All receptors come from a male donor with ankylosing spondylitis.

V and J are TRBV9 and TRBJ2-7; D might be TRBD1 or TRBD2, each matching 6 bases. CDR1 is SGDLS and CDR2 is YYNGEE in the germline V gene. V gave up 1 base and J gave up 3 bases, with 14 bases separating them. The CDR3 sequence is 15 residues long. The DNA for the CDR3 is TGTGCCAGCAGCGTATTACAGGGAGGAATCTACGAGCAGTACTTC. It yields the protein CASSVLQGGIYEQYF.

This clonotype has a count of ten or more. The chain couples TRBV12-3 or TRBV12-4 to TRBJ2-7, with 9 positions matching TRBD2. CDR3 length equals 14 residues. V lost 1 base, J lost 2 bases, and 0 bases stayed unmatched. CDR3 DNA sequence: TGTGCCAGCAGTTTAGGGACTAGCGCCTACGAGCAGTACTTC. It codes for CASSLGTSAYEQYF.

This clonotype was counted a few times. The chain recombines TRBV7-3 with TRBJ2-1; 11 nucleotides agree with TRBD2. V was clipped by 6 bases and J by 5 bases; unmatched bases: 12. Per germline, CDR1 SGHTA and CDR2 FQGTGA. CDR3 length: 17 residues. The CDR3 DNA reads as TGTGCCAGCAGTTATCCTTCCGGGACTAGCGGAAACAATGAGCAGTTCTTC. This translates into CASSYPSGTSGNNEQFF.

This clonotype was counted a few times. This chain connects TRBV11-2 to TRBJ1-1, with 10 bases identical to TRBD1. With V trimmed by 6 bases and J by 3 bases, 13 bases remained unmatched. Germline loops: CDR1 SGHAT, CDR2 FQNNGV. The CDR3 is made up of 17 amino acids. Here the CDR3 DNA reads TGTGCCAGCAGTCGGGACAGGGGTCCTTTACTATACACTGAAGCTTTCTTT. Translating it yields CASSRDRGPLLYTEAFF.

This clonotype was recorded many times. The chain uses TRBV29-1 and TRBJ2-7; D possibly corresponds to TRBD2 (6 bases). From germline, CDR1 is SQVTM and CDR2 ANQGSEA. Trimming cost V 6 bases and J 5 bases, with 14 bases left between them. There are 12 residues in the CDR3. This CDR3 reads CSVARGLNEQYF. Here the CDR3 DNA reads TGCAGCGTGGCCCGGGGGTTGAACGAGCAGTACTTC.

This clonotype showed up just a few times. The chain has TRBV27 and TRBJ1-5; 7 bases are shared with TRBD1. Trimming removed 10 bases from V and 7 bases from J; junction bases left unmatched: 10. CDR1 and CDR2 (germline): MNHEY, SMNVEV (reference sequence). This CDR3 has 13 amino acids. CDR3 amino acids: CATSNDRDQPQHF. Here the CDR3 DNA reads TGTGCCACCTCTAACGACAGGGACCAGCCCCAGCATTTT.

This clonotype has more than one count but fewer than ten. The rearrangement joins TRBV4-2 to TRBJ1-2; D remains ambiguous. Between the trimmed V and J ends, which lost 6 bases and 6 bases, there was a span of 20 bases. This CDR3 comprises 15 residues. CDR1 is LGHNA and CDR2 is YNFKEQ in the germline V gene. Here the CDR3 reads CASSRKWSGGDGYTF. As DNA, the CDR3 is TGTGCCAGCAGTCGCAAGTGGTCAGGAGGAGATGGCTACACCTTC.

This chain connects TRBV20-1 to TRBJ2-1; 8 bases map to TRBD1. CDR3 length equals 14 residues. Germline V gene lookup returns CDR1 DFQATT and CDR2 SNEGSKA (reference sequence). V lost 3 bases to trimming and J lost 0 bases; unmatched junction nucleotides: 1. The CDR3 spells CSASRGPSYNEQFF. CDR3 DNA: TGCAGTGCTAGCAGGGGGCCCTCCTACAATGAGCAGTTCTTC.

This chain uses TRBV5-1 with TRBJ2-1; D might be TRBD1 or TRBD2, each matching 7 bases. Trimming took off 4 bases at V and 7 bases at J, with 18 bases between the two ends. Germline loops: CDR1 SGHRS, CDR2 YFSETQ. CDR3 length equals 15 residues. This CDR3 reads CASSPQGGVLNEQFF. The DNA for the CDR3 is TGCGCCAGCAGCCCCCAGGGGGGGGTACTGAATGAGCAGTTCTTC.

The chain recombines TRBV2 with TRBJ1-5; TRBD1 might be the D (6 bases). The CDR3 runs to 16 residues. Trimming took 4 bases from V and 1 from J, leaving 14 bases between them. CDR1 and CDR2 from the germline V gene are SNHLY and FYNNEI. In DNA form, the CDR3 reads TGTGCCAGCAGTGTAACAGGGTCGAGGAGCAATCAGCCCCAGCATTTT. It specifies CASSVTGSRSNQPQHF.

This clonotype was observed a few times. CDR3 DNA sequence: TGCAGTGCTCCCAGGTGGCAGGGAGAGGGCTACACCTTC. It encodes CSAPRWQGEGYTF. The J gene is TRBJ1-2, the V gene TRBV20-1; a possible D gene is TRBD1 (5 bases). V was pared by 5 bases and J by 8 bases, with 18 bases between. The CDR3 covers 13 residues. Germline V gives CDR1 DFQATT, CDR2 SNEGSKA (reference sequence).

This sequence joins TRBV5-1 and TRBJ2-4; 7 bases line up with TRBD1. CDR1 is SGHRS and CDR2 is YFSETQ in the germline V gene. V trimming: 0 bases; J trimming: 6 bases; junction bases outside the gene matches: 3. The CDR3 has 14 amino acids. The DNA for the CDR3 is TGCGCCAGCAGCTTGGGGGACAGATTAAACATTCAGTACTTC. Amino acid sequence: CASSLGDRLNIQYF.

The CDR3 spells CASQAGSAQETQYF. The CDR3 nucleotides are TGTGCCAGCCAGGCGGGGAGCGCACAAGAGACCCAGTACTTC. The chain couples TRBV28 to TRBJ2-5; possible D gene TRBD2, 6 bases. The V and J ends lost 8 bases and 2 bases respectively, with 15 bases between them. Germline CDR1 and CDR2: MDHEN and SYDVKM. The CDR3 extends over 14 amino acids.

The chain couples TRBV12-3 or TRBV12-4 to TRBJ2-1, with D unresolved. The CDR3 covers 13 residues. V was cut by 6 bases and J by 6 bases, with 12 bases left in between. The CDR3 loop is CASSPSYLNEQFF. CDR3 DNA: TGTGCCAGCAGCCCCTCGTACCTCAATGAGCAGTTCTTC.

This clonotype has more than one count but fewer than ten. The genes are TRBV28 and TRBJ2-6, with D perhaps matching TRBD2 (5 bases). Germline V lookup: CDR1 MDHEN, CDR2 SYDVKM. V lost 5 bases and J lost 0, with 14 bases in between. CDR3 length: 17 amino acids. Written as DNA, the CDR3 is TGTGCCAGCAGTCGGGGAAATCTACGCTCTGGGGCCAACGTCCTGACTTTC. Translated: CASSRGNLRSGANVLTF.

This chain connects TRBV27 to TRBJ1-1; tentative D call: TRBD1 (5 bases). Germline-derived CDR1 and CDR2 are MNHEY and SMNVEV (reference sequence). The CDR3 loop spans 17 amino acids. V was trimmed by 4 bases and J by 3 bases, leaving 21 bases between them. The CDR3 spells CASSSVGTWGSDTEAFF. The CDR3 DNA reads TGTGCCAGCAGTTCGGTCGGGACGTGGGGATCGGACACTGAAGCTTTCTTT.

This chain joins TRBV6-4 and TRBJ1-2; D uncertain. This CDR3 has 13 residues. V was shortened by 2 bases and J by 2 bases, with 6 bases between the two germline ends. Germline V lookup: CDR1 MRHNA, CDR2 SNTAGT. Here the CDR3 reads CASSDPTNYGYTF. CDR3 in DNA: TGTGCCAGCAGTGACCCGACAAACTATGGCTACACCTTC.

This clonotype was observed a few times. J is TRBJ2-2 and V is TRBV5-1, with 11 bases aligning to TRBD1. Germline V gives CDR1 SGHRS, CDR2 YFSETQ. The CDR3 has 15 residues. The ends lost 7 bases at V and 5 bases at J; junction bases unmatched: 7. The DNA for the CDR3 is TGCGCCAGCGAATCGGGACAGGGGGATACCGGGGAGCTGTTTTTT. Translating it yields CASESGQGDTGELFF.

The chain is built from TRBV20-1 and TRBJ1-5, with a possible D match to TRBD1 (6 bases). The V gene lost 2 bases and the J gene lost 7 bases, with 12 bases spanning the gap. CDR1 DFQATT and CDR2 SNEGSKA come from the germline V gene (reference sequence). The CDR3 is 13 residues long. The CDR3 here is CSARNREGQPQHF. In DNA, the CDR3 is TGCAGTGCTAGAAACAGGGAGGGGCAGCCCCAGCATTTT.

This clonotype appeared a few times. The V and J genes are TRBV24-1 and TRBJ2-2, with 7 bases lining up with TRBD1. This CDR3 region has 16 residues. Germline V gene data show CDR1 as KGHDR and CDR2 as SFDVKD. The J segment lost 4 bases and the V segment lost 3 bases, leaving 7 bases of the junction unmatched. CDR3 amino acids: CATSDPGGPSTGELFF. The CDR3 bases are TGTGCCACCAGTGATCCAGGGGGACCCAGCACCGGGGAGCTGTTTTTT.